Listed below are T cell receptor beta chains from one sample, sequenced in a study of molecular identifiers for immune sequencing clone quantification. TCRdb passed the PCR reads through MiXCR, listing each CDR3 protein once. Of 490,000 or so distinct CDR3 sequences in the sample, about 25% were seen once. Material: naive CD8+ T cells from blood, with Jurkat cell RNA spiked in. The receptor set was obtained from a human donor in good health. Some libraries in this study had Jurkat cell RNA spiked in. The conserved cysteine and the conserved F or W are not part of the CDR3 here. Each record gives: J gene, V gene, CDR3 protein.

TRBJ2-5,TRBV28,ASKRLGRETQY
TRBJ1-1,TRBV12-5,ASGLEVGELNTEAF
TRBJ2-7,TRBV5-1,ASSFTGTSGGSYAQY
TRBJ2-5,TRBV6-5,ASSSNHWTVLETQY
TRBJ1-1,TRBV3-1,ASSQYLGGGTEAF
TRBJ2-3,TRBV19,ASSTSGSTDTQY
TRBJ2-6,TRBV10-3,AISESWDTGSGANVLT
TRBJ2-6,TRBV12-3/TRBV12-4,ASQSRFGANVLT
TRBJ1-5,TRBV7-6,ASSLRLTGQPQH
TRBJ2-2,TRBV12-3/TRBV12-4,ASSPNAGELF
TRBJ2-3,TRBV7-2,ASSPTLDRGPDTQY
TRBJ1-3,TRBV11-2,ASSLGVLGFSGDTIY
TRBJ2-7,TRBV20-1,SAIPSMGPYEQY
TRBJ2-7,TRBV10-3,AISESGTGHHEQY
TRBJ2-2,TRBV7-9,ATTHTGTAYTGELF
TRBJ1-1,TRBV6-6,ASSYEEAF
TRBJ2-1,TRBV7-9,ASSPTGSEQF
TRBJ2-3,TRBV3-1,ASSQEWSSTDTQY
TRBJ2-7,TRBV6-6,ASSYFREGNEQY
TRBJ2-7,TRBV2,ASKGGSGYEQY
TRBJ2-5,TRBV30,AWSGYARVTVTSQETQY
TRBJ2-7,TRBV5-4,ASSLDAGFGQHSYEQY
TRBJ1-3,TRBV6-5,ASSLGPGSGNTIY
TRBJ2-5,TRBV7-2,ASSLGSSGEETQY
TRBJ2-2,TRBV4-3,ASSQDLTGTNTGELF
TRBJ2-2,TRBV7-3,ASSSNWGMGTGELF
TRBJ1-5,TRBV28,ASTPPEGKHGQPQH
TRBJ1-3,TRBV11-2,ASSYHSGRTENTIY
TRBJ2-2,TRBV7-9,ASSPPRGQREPTEGFSTGELF
TRBJ1-1,TRBV3-1,ASSQVSMTKGGTEAF
TRBJ1-2,TRBV6-5,ASRLGHAANYGYT
TRBJ2-2,TRBV7-9,ASSTAEANTGELF
TRBJ2-6,TRBV12-3/TRBV12-4,ASTAGANVLT
TRBJ2-5,TRBV4-1,ASSQEGGRTPGETQY
TRBJ2-3,TRBV9,ASSVEPSGGGYTQY
TRBJ2-7,TRBV27,ASRAGGVEQY
TRBJ2-2,TRBV14,ASSQDWGQNTGELF
TRBJ2-3,TRBV28,ASSFGGRALNTQY
TRBJ2-7,TRBV4-1,ASSQSAGHGQY
TRBJ2-7,TRBV30,AWGEVLGQGLYEQY
TRBJ1-3,TRBV7-6,ASSLTRKTAKVAGNTIY
TRBJ2-5,TRBV19,ASSIGGPGSFQETQY
TRBJ1-5,TRBV28,AGGLHSNQPQH
TRBJ2-2,TRBV20-1,SARSSGGWELF
TRBJ2-7,TRBV28,ASSLLSGPPYEQY
TRBJ2-1,TRBV29-1,SEKTGVSYNEQF
TRBJ2-3,TRBV29-1,SVEVAGGYTQY
TRBJ2-3,TRBV12-3/TRBV12-4,ASSPILADTQY
TRBJ2-3,TRBV4-3,ASSQFDSSTDTQY
TRBJ2-2,TRBV7-9,ASSPPRGVNTGDLF
TRBJ2-5,TRBV11-2,ASSLVFSLAGDRETQY
TRBJ1-4,TRBV12-3/TRBV12-4,ASSFSGVNEKLF
TRBJ1-1,TRBV5-6,ASSFDDSEAF
TRBJ2-5,TRBV20-1,SARTRDHVGTQY
TRBJ2-4,TRBV20-1,SYPAGNIQY